Listed here are 31 T cell receptor beta chains from one sample, sequenced in a study of CD4+ T cells in melanoma. TCRdb's table, derived via immunoSEQ multiplex PCR, lists solely in-frame clones and lacks some. The sample carries around 110,000 clones, about nine tenths recorded once. The sequencing input was peripheral blood. These receptors all stem from a human donor with melanoma.

The J gene is TRBJ2-7, the V gene TRBV7-8; 7 positions agree with TRBD2. Germline CDR1 reads SGHVS; CDR2 reads FQNEAQ. Trimming took 5 bases from V and 7 from J; bases not matched to a gene: 5. This CDR3 region has 12 residues. The CDR3 here is CASSQPGREQYF. The CDR3 region has the DNA TGTGCCAGCAGCCAACCCGGGAGGGAGCAGTACTTC.

V and J are TRBV30 and TRBJ1-1; 7 nucleotides align to TRBD1. The CDR3 totals 13 residues. The junction had 2 bases not matched to a gene; V was cut back by 3 bases and J by 1 base. Looked up from germline, CDR1 is GTSNPN and CDR2 is SVGIG (reference sequence). The CDR3 DNA follows: TGTGCCTGGAGCAGACAGGGGAACACTGAAGCTTTCTTT. Encoded protein: CAWSRQGNTEAFF.

This chain uses TRBV5-5 with TRBJ2-3, with 8 bases fitting TRBD2. After removal of 1 base from V and 3 bases from J, the junction contained 4 bases not matched to a gene. The CDR3 has 15 residues. The V gene's germline CDR1 is SGHKS and CDR2 YYEKEE (reference sequence). CDR3 protein: CASSLLAGLTDTQYF. The CDR3 region has the DNA TGTGCCAGCAGCTTGTTAGCGGGATTAACAGATACGCAGTATTTT. Full variable domain (missing parts from reference TRBV5-5 and TRBJ2-3): DAGVTQSPTHLIKTRGQQVTLRCSPISGHKSVSWYQQVLGQGPQFIFQYYEKEERGRGNFPDRFSARQFPNYSSELNVNALLLGDSALYLCASSLLAGLTDTQYFGPGTRLTVL.

V and J are TRBV5-1 and TRBJ2-7, with 8 bases fitting TRBD2. The CDR3 extends over 15 amino acids. Germline V CDR1 and CDR2: SGHRS, YFSETQ. The J segment lost 2 bases and the V segment lost 6 bases, leaving 10 bases of the junction unmatched. CDR3 sequence: CASTGGGRGPYEQYF. Written as DNA, the CDR3 is TGCGCCAGCACCGGGGGGGGCAGGGGCCCCTACGAGCAGTACTTC.

This clone was detected only once. The chain uses TRBV19 and TRBJ2-3; D is uncertain. This CDR3 is 15 amino acids long. The germline CDR1 and CDR2 sequences are LNHDA and SQIVND (reference sequence). V shed 4 bases and J shed 1 base, with 12 bases lying between them. DNA of the CDR3: TGTGCCAGTAGTACCCCCTGGGCTGGCACAGATACGCAGTATTTT. Translation gives CASSTPWAGTDTQYF.

V usage is TRBV5-1 and J usage is TRBJ2-5; 9 positions match TRBD1. The junction had 11 bases not matched to a gene; V was cut back by 0 bases and J by 5 bases. CDR3 length: 17 amino acids. Germline V gene sequence: CDR1 SGHRS, CDR2 YFSETQ. CDR3 coding DNA: TGCGCCAGCAGCTTGGGGTTATCGGGACAGGGACGTGAGACCCAGTACTTC. This sequence encodes CASSLGLSGQGRETQYF.

The J gene is TRBJ2-5, the V gene TRBV2; 9 bases fit TRBD2. Germline CDR1 and CDR2: SNHLY and FYNNEI. CDR3 length equals 13 residues. V shed 7 bases, J shed 5 bases, and the junction held 5 bases outside the gene matches. In DNA, the CDR3 is TGTGCCAGCATAGCGGGAGTAGGTGAGACCCAGTACTTC. Its protein is CASIAGVGETQYF.

J is TRBJ2-2 and V is TRBV5-4, with TRBD1 identical over 11 bases. This CDR3 has 16 amino acids. Germline CDR1 and CDR2: SGHNT and YYREEE (reference sequence). J was trimmed by 2 bases and V by 3 bases; bases with no gene match: 3. CDR3 sequence: CASSWGTGGNTGELFF. In DNA form, the CDR3 reads TGTGCCAGCAGCTGGGGGACAGGGGGAAACACCGGGGAGCTGTTTTTT.

The V and J genes are TRBV7-9 and TRBJ2-3; D is ambiguous. The CDR3 is 14 amino acids. Trimming shortened V by 1 base and J by 8 bases, and 13 bases separated the two germline ends. CDR1 SEHNR and CDR2 FQNEAQ come from the germline V gene (reference sequence). The CDR3 DNA is TGTGCCAGCAGCTTAGGCCTAGAGTTGGGTACGCAGTATTTT. This encodes CASSLGLELGTQYF.

The CDR3 DNA reads as TGTGCCAGCAGTGCACAAGCGGGGGGGCCAGATACGCAGTATTTT. Its protein is CASSAQAGGPDTQYF. The chain has TRBV6-1 and TRBJ2-3, with 10 bases that match TRBD2. Trimming at V came to 4 bases and at J to 4 bases, leaving 5 bases not matched to a gene. Germline CDR1 is MNHNS and CDR2 is SASEGT. The CDR3 totals 15 residues.

This clone was found once. The V call is TRBV2, the J call TRBJ1-5, with TRBD1 matching over 8 bases. The CDR3 contains 15 residues. Germline values: CDR1 SNHLY, CDR2 FYNNEI. The junction had 9 bases not matched to a gene; V was cut back by 4 bases and J by 7 bases. The CDR3 here is CASSARTGQEQPQHF. CDR3 nucleotides: TGTGCCAGCAGTGCTCGGACAGGGCAGGAACAGCCCCAGCATTTT.

The rearrangement links TRBV18 to TRBJ1-4, with 9 nucleotides matching TRBD1. V lost 4 bases, J lost 4 bases, and 7 bases stayed unmatched. The CDR3 covers 16 residues. Germline V gene data show CDR1 as KGHSH and CDR2 as LQKENI. The DNA for the CDR3 is TGTGCCAGCTCACGAGAACAGGGGGCCGATAATGAAAAACTGTTTTTT. It translates to CASSREQGADNEKLFF.

The chain couples TRBV30 to TRBJ2-7; D is uncertain. The CDR3 consists of 13 residues. Germline V gene lookup returns CDR1 GTSNPN and CDR2 SVGIG (reference sequence). V dropped 2 bases and J dropped 3 bases, with 11 bases sitting between them. CDR3 loop: CAWSLGSDYEQYF. CDR3 nucleotides: TGTGCCTGGAGTCTCGGGTCGGACTACGAGCAGTACTTC.

This clone was seen more than once but under ten times. This chain joins TRBV7-2 and TRBJ1-1; D is unclear. V was pared by 7 bases and J by 1 base, with 13 bases between. The germline CDR1 and CDR2 sequences are SGHTA and FQGNSA. This CDR3 region has 14 residues. The CDR3 region is CASTAWAANTEAFF. CDR3 DNA: TGTGCCAGCACCGCCTGGGCGGCGAACACTGAAGCTTTCTTT.

The chain combines TRBV21-1 with TRBJ1-3; the table calls TRBD1, which could not be checked here. TRBV21-1 corresponds to a pseudogene. The CDR3 contains 16 residues. CDR3 residues: CASSRKRGNRSDTIYF. CDR3 DNA sequence: TGTGCCAGCAGCCGGAAAAGGGGGAACCGCAGTGACACCATATATTTT.

This chain joins TRBV28 and TRBJ2-2; D not resolved. Germline-derived CDR1 and CDR2 are MDHEN and SYDVKM. The germline V and J ends were trimmed by 5 bases and 0 bases, with 13 bases remaining between them. This CDR3 has 16 residues. The CDR3: CASSTRTVPNTGELFF. CDR3 DNA: TGTGCCAGCAGTACCCGGACGGTACCGAACACCGGGGAGCTGTTTTTT.

This sequence joins TRBV11-1 and TRBJ1-1; D unclear. Trimming pared 0 bases from V and 2 bases from J, leaving 7 bases between. The germline V gene has CDR1 SGHAT and CDR2 FQDESV (reference sequence). CDR3 length: 14 residues. The CDR3 DNA sequence: TGTGCCAGCAGCTTAGCGGGCCGAAACACTGAAGCTTTCTTT. It yields the protein CASSLAGRNTEAFF.

The chain joins TRBV5-1 to TRBJ2-7; TRBD1 aligns across 7 bases. Germline CDR1 reads SGHRS; CDR2 reads YFSETQ. The CDR3 totals 13 residues. The trim removed 1 base at V and 3 bases at J, leaving 1 base unmatched. CDR3 DNA sequence: TGCGCCAGCAGCTTGACAGGGGACTACGAGCAGTACTTC. Amino acids: CASSLTGDYEQYF. The whole variable domain, filled in from reference TRBV5-1 and TRBJ2-7, reads KAGVTQTPRYLIKTRGQQVTLSCSPISGHRSVSWYQQTPGQGLQFLFEYFSETQRNKGNFPGRFSGRQFSNSRSEMNVSTLELGDSALYLCASSLTGDYEQYFGPGTRLTVT.

The J gene is TRBJ2-5, the V gene TRBV6-4, with a tentative D call TRBD1 (5 bases). The CDR3 covers 14 residues. Germline CDR1 reads MRHNA; CDR2 reads SNTAGT. Trimming shortened V by 4 bases and J by 4 bases, and 13 bases separated the two germline ends. The CDR3 bases are TGTGCCAGCAGTGTCGTGACAGCCCCAGAGACCCAGTACTTC. Residues: CASSVVTAPETQYF.

The gene calls are TRBV27 and TRBJ1-3, with D possibly matching TRBD1 (5 bases). Trimming pared 2 bases from V and 7 bases from J, leaving 15 bases between. The germline gives CDR1 MNHEY, CDR2 SMNVEV (reference sequence). CDR3 length: 15 residues. DNA of the CDR3: TGTGCCAGCAGTTTAATAGGCGGGGGTTTGAACACCATATATTTT. Protein sequence: CASSLIGGGLNTIYF.

This clone was detected only a few times. One end of the junction varies from germline; a read error may be responsible. This chain links TRBV7-6 with TRBJ2-7, with TRBD1 matching 11 bases. CDR1 SGHVS and CDR2 FNYEAQ come from the germline V gene. The CDR3 is 12 amino acids. The CDR3 reads CASSLSSGTGGF. CDR3 nucleotides: TGTGCCAGCAGCTTAAGTTCCGGGACAGGGGGGTTC.

The chain carries TRBV28 and TRBJ2-7; D ambiguous. Per germline, CDR1 MDHEN and CDR2 SYDVKM. V lost 3 bases and J 3 bases, leaving 12 bases between the germline ends. The CDR3 contains 14 residues. The CDR3 bases are TGTGCCAGCAGTTTTGTGGGCGGTCGCTACGAGCAGTACTTC. As protein: CASSFVGGRYEQYF.

This clone was observed once. This chain links TRBV11-2 with TRBJ2-1, with 14 positions matching TRBD2. V shed 5 bases, J shed 15 bases, and the junction held 12 bases outside the gene matches. The CDR3 is made up of 15 amino acids. Germline lookup yields CDR1 SGHAT and CDR2 FQNNGV. CDR3 sequence reads: CASSVRMGLAGVLFF. The CDR3 region has the DNA TGTGCCAGCAGCGTCCGCATGGGACTAGCGGGGGTGCTGTTCTTC.

The chain recombines TRBV28 with TRBJ2-7, with a tentative D call TRBD2 (5 bases). The V end was cut by 3 bases, the J end by 2 bases, with 14 bases between. The CDR3 covers 15 residues. The germline V gene encodes CDR1 MDHEN and CDR2 SYDVKM. The DNA for the CDR3 is TGTGCCAGCAGTTTCGGTGTTAGCGCGGCCTACGAGCAGTACTTC. As protein: CASSFGVSAAYEQYF.

The rearrangement joins TRBV4-2 to TRBJ2-1, with 12 bases identical to TRBD2. Germline V gene data show CDR1 as LGHNA and CDR2 as YNFKEQ. The CDR3 sequence is 19 residues long. With 2 bases clipped from V and 2 bases from J, the junction kept 10 bases outside the gene matches. The CDR3: CASSQKGTLAGGTYNEQFF. The CDR3 coding sequence is TGTGCCAGCAGCCAAAAAGGGACTCTAGCGGGAGGGACCTACAATGAGCAGTTCTTC.

This sequence joins TRBV4-2 and TRBJ2-1; the match to TRBD2 covers 11 bases. The junction had 7 bases not matched to a gene; V was cut back by 1 base and J by 8 bases. CDR3 length equals 16 residues. Germline CDR1 LGHNA, CDR2 YNFKEQ. CDR3 sequence reads: CASSQGASGGQDEQFF. In nucleotides, the CDR3 is TGTGCCAGCAGCCAAGGGGCTAGCGGGGGGCAAGATGAGCAGTTCTTC.

J is TRBJ2-1 and V is TRBV12-2; the table gives TRBD1 as D, unverified against the DNA. TRBV12-2 is a listed pseudogene. This CDR3 is 13 amino acids long. CDR3 region: CASRLVQSSEQFF. CDR3 nucleotide sequence: TGTGCAAGTCGCTTAGTACAGTCCAGTGAGCAGTTCTTC.

A single count supports this clone. The chain is built from TRBV7-6 and TRBJ2-5; no definite D call. Germline V CDR1 and CDR2: SGHVS, FNYEAQ. The V end lost 6 bases, the J end lost 5 bases, and 13 bases lay between the germline ends. This CDR3 has 13 residues. This CDR3 is CASSLGQRETQYF. CDR3 in DNA: TGTGCCAGCAGTTTGGGCCAGAGGGAGACCCAGTACTTC.

The V and J genes are TRBV7-8 and TRBJ2-2; 7 bases are a match to TRBD1. Unmatched junction bases numbered 8, after V lost 5 bases and J lost 2 bases. The CDR3 consists of 16 residues. Germline assignment: CDR1 SGHVS and CDR2 FQNEAQ. The CDR3 loop reads CASSKPGTANTGELFF. CDR3 DNA sequence: TGTGCCAGCAGCAAACCCGGGACAGCCAACACCGGGGAGCTGTTTTTT. The whole variable domain, remainder taken from reference TRBV7-8 and TRBJ2-2, is GAGVSQSPRYKVAKRGQDVALRCDPISGHVSLFWYQQALGQGPEFLTYFQNEAQLDKSGLPSDRFFAERPEGSVSTLKIQRTQQEDSAVYLCASSKPGTANTGELFFGEGSRLTVL.

The rearrangement links TRBV6-1 to TRBJ2-7; TRBD2 matches at 8 bases. The CDR3 contains 15 residues. With V trimmed by 0 bases and J by 3 bases, 4 bases remained unmatched. Germline lookup yields CDR1 MNHNS and CDR2 SASEGT. The DNA of the CDR3 is TGTGCCAGCAGTGAAGCGCTTCGGGAGGGCTACGAGCAGTACTTC. Its translation is CASSEALREGYEQYF.

V gene TRBV5-4 combines with J gene TRBJ2-5; TRBD2 aligns across 11 bases. This CDR3 is built from 17 residues. Unmatched junction bases numbered 9, after V lost 0 bases and J lost 5 bases. Germline CDR1 SGHNT, CDR2 YYREEE (reference sequence). CDR3 DNA sequence: TGTGCCAGCAGCTTGGGTGGTAGCGGGAGGGCCGGGGAGACCCAGTACTTC. Translating gives CASSLGGSGRAGETQYF.